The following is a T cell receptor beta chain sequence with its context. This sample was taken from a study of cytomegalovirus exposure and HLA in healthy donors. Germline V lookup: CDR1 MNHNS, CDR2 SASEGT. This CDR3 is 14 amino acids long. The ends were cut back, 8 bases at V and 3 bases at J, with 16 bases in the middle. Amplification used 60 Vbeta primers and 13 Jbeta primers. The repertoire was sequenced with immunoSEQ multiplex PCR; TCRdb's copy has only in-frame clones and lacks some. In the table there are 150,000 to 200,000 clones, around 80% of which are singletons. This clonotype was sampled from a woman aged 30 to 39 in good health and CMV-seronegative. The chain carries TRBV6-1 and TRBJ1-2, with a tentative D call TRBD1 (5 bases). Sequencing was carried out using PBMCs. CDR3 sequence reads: CASGHSGHDYGYTF. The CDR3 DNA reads TGTGCCAGCGGACATAGCGGACACGACTATGGCTACACCTTC.